This is a list of T cell receptor beta chains from one sample in a study of T cells and Merkel cell carcinoma outcomes. TCRdb's copy holds only in-frame clones and misses some; the assay was immunoSEQ multiplex PCR. The profile covers 900 or so clones, with roughly 87% appearing a single time and about 5.4% taken by the ten largest. Material: tumor tissue from Merkel cell carcinoma. These receptors all stem from a human donor with Merkel cell carcinoma. Both conserved end residues are part of each CDR3. Each record gives: D gene, clone size, V gene, J gene, CDR3 protein, CDR3 DNA. A D gene is named only where the DNA matches it firmly. Expanded clones are given a class, and other clones once, few, many or no size at all.

d_gene: .
abundance: .
v_gene: TRBV5-4
j_gene: TRBJ2-3
CDR3aa: CASSLGSSDTQYF
CDR3nt: TGTGCCAGCAGCTTGGGGTCCTCAGATACGCAGTATTTT

d_gene: .
abundance: .
v_gene: TRBV7-3
j_gene: TRBJ2-5
CDR3aa: CASSLTLRHEETQYF
CDR3nt: TGTGCCAGCAGCTTAACGTTAAGGCACGAAGAGACCCAGTACTTC

d_gene: .
abundance: .
v_gene: TRBV19
j_gene: TRBJ2-7
CDR3aa: CASSISTGFSYEQYF
CDR3nt: TGTGCCAGTAGTATCTCCACCGGGTTTTCCTACGAGCAGTACTTC

d_gene: .
abundance: .
v_gene: TRBV7-9
j_gene: TRBJ2-7
CDR3aa: CASSYTSYEQYF
CDR3nt: TGTGCCAGCAGCTATACTAGCTACGAGCAGTACTTC

d_gene: .
abundance: .
v_gene: TRBV28
j_gene: TRBJ2-1
CDR3aa: CASRWTASYNEQFF
CDR3nt: TGTGCCAGCAGATGGACGGCCTCCTACAATGAGCAGTTCTTC

d_gene: .
abundance: .
v_gene: TRBV19
j_gene: TRBJ1-2
CDR3aa: CASNQVGRFYGYTF
CDR3nt: TGTGCCAGTAACCAGGTCGGGCGTTTCTATGGCTACACCTTC

d_gene: .
abundance: .
v_gene: TRBV30
j_gene: TRBJ2-3
CDR3aa: CAWSVGDTQYF
CDR3nt: TGTGCCTGGAGTGTAGGAGATACGCAGTATTTT

d_gene: .
abundance: .
v_gene: TRBV7-9
j_gene: TRBJ1-1
CDR3aa: CASSRDFRTEAFF
CDR3nt: TGTGCCAGCAGCCGAGACTTTCGCACTGAAGCTTTCTTT

d_gene: .
abundance: .
v_gene: TRBV28
j_gene: TRBJ1-3
CDR3aa: CASSSGSSGNTIYF
CDR3nt: TGTGCCAGCAGTTCAGGAAGCTCTGGAAACACCATATATTTT

d_gene: TRBD1
abundance: .
v_gene: TRBV19
j_gene: TRBJ1-5
CDR3aa: CASSSTGLQPQHF
CDR3nt: TGTGCCAGTAGCTCGACAGGGCTTCAGCCCCAGCATTTT

d_gene: .
abundance: .
v_gene: TRBV30
j_gene: TRBJ2-3
CDR3aa: CAWMAGGGGTQYF
CDR3nt: TGTGCCTGGATGGCCGGGGGTGGCGGTACGCAGTATTTT

d_gene: .
abundance: .
v_gene: TRBV5-1
j_gene: TRBJ1-1
CDR3aa: CASSWEAGAEAFF
CDR3nt: TGCGCCAGCAGTTGGGAGGCAGGCGCTGAAGCTTTCTTT

d_gene: TRBD1
abundance: few
v_gene: TRBV6-5
j_gene: TRBJ2-7
CDR3aa: CASSLRDRDYEQYF
CDR3nt: TGTGCCAGCAGTCTCCGGGACAGGGACTACGAGCAGTACTTC

d_gene: TRBD2
abundance: .
v_gene: TRBV29-1
j_gene: TRBJ2-5
CDR3aa: CSVGEGGVQEETQYF
CDR3nt: TGCAGCGTTGGGGAGGGCGGGGTACAGGAAGAGACCCAGTACTTC

d_gene: .
abundance: once
v_gene: TRBV21-1
j_gene: TRBJ2-5
CDR3aa: CASSKDRETQYF
CDR3nt: TGTGCCAGCAGCAAAGATCGGGAGACCCAGTACTTC

d_gene: TRBD1
abundance: .
v_gene: TRBV2
j_gene: TRBJ2-7
CDR3aa: CASSRDRGSRYEQYF
CDR3nt: TGTGCCAGCAGTAGGGACAGGGGGTCCCGCTACGAGCAATACTTC

d_gene: .
abundance: .
v_gene: TRBV18
j_gene: TRBJ1-2
CDR3aa: CASSPSQGTSLYGYTF
CDR3nt: TGTGCCAGCTCACCATCTCAAGGGACCTCTCTATATGGCTACACCTTC

d_gene: .
abundance: .
v_gene: TRBV7-9
j_gene: TRBJ2-7
CDR3aa: CASSLSRGGVPYEQYF
CDR3nt: TGTGCCAGCAGCTTAAGTCGAGGAGGGGTACCCTACGAGCAGTACTTC

d_gene: .
abundance: .
v_gene: TRBV9
j_gene: TRBJ2-2
CDR3aa: CASSVEANTGELFF
CDR3nt: TGTGCCAGCAGCGTAGAGGCGAACACCGGGGAGCTGTTTTTT

d_gene: TRBD1
abundance: .
v_gene: TRBV28
j_gene: TRBJ2-1
CDR3aa: CASIALRDSREQFF
CDR3nt: TGTGCCAGCATTGCTCTCCGGGACAGCAGGGAGCAGTTCTTC

d_gene: .
abundance: .
v_gene: TRBV7-9
j_gene: TRBJ1-4
CDR3aa: CASKGTPVEKLFF
CDR3nt: TGTGCCAGCAAGGGGACCCCGGTGGAAAAACTGTTTTTT

d_gene: TRBD1
abundance: .
v_gene: TRBV7-9
j_gene: TRBJ1-5
CDR3aa: CASSFGTGSSSQPQHF
CDR3nt: TGTGCCAGCAGCTTCGGGACAGGCTCGTCGAGTCAGCCCCAGCATTTT

d_gene: .
abundance: .
v_gene: TRBV6-5
j_gene: TRBJ2-2
CDR3aa: CAGSYGSGTGELFF
CDR3nt: TGTGCCGGCAGTTACGGTTCAGGGACCGGGGAGCTGTTTTTT

d_gene: .
abundance: .
v_gene: TRBV14
j_gene: TRBJ2-2
CDR3aa: CASSQNFLRPGELFF
CDR3nt: TGTGCCAGCAGCCAAAACTTCCTGCGGCCCGGGGAGCTGTTTTTT

d_gene: TRBD2
abundance: .
v_gene: TRBV5-1
j_gene: TRBJ2-3
CDR3aa: CASSLRLADTDTQYF
CDR3nt: TGCGCCAGCAGCTTACGACTAGCCGACACAGATACGCAGTATTTT

d_gene: TRBD2
abundance: .
v_gene: TRBV15
j_gene: TRBJ2-7
CDR3aa: CATSRGLAGAYEQYF
CDR3nt: TGTGCCACCAGCAGAGGACTAGCGGGGGCCTACGAGCAGTACTTC

d_gene: .
abundance: .
v_gene: TRBV2
j_gene: TRBJ1-3
CDR3aa: CTSSVLPGADGNTIYF
CDR3nt: TGTACCAGCAGTGTCTTACCGGGAGCGGATGGAAACACCATATATTTT

d_gene: .
abundance: .
v_gene: TRBV18
j_gene: TRBJ2-2
CDR3aa: CASSPRSDTGELFF
CDR3nt: TGTGCCAGCTCACCACGTTCGGACACCGGGGAGCTGTTTTTT

d_gene: .
abundance: .
v_gene: TRBV18
j_gene: TRBJ1-1
CDR3aa: CASSPGRTRMNTEAFF
CDR3nt: TGTGCCAGCTCGCCAGGACGGACCAGGATGAACACTGAAGCTTTCTTT

d_gene: .
abundance: .
v_gene: TRBV5-4
j_gene: TRBJ2-7
CDR3aa: CASSLAGGGVGYEQYF
CDR3nt: TGTGCCAGCAGCTTGGCCGGTGGGGGAGTGGGCTACGAGCAGTACTTC

d_gene: TRBD2
abundance: .
v_gene: TRBV11-2
j_gene: TRBJ2-1
CDR3aa: CASSSSGTEGNEQFF
CDR3nt: TGTGCCAGCAGCTCTAGCGGCACAGAGGGCAATGAGCAGTTCTTC

d_gene: .
abundance: few
v_gene: TRBV7-9
j_gene: TRBJ2-7
CDR3aa: CASSSSSYEQYF
CDR3nt: TGTGCCAGCAGCTCGAGCTCCTACGAGCAGTACTTC

d_gene: .
abundance: .
v_gene: TRBV30
j_gene: TRBJ2-7
CDR3aa: CAWSVGGSSYEQYF
CDR3nt: TGTGCCTGGAGTGTTGGAGGTAGCTCCTACGAGCAGTACTTC

d_gene: .
abundance: .
v_gene: TRBV28
j_gene: TRBJ1-4
CDR3aa: CASSIDIGFNEKLFF
CDR3nt: TGTGCCAGCAGCATCGACATTGGGTTTAATGAAAAACTGTTTTTT

d_gene: TRBD1
abundance: .
v_gene: TRBV15
j_gene: TRBJ2-7
CDR3aa: CATSATGVEQYF
CDR3nt: TGTGCCACCAGTGCAACAGGGGTCGAGCAGTACTTC

d_gene: TRBD2
abundance: .
v_gene: TRBV29-1
j_gene: TRBJ2-1
CDR3aa: CSVDWTSGRHSSYNEQFF
CDR3nt: TGCAGCGTTGACTGGACTAGCGGAAGACATAGCTCCTACAATGAGCAGTTCTTC

d_gene: TRBD2
abundance: few
v_gene: TRBV29-1
j_gene: TRBJ2-1
CDR3aa: CSVEDPGTSGRAANYGNEQFF
CDR3nt: TGCAGCGTTGAAGATCCTGGGACTAGCGGGAGGGCCGCCAATTATGGAAATGAGCAGTTCTTC

d_gene: .
abundance: .
v_gene: TRBV10-2
j_gene: TRBJ1-4
CDR3aa: CASSLGGPTNEKLFF
CDR3nt: TGCGCCAGCAGTTTGGGGGGGCCAACTAATGAAAAACTGTTTTTT

d_gene: .
abundance: .
v_gene: TRBV11-3
j_gene: TRBJ2-2
CDR3aa: CASGDSRGGDTGELFF
CDR3nt: TGTGCCAGCGGAGACTCCCGGGGTGGGGACACCGGGGAGCTGTTTTTT

d_gene: .
abundance: .
v_gene: TRBV25-1
j_gene: TRBJ2-5
CDR3aa: CASSERSGWTQYF
CDR3nt: TGTGCCAGCAGTGAACGGAGTGGATGGACCCAGTACTTC

d_gene: .
abundance: .
v_gene: TRBV21-1
j_gene: TRBJ1-2
CDR3aa: CASRGRRGYTF
CDR3nt: TGTGCCAGCAGGGGGCGACGTGGCTACACCTTC

d_gene: .
abundance: .
v_gene: TRBV29-1
j_gene: TRBJ2-7
CDR3aa: CSVLTGLKQYF
CDR3nt: TGCAGCGTTCTTACGGGTTTGAAGCAGTACTTC

d_gene: .
abundance: .
v_gene: TRBV4-1
j_gene: TRBJ2-1
CDR3aa: CASSQEKRAWEQFF
CDR3nt: TGCGCCAGCAGCCAAGAAAAAAGGGCCTGGGAGCAGTTCTTC

d_gene: .
abundance: .
v_gene: TRBV7-2
j_gene: TRBJ2-5
CDR3aa: CASSPTRQETQYF
CDR3nt: TGTGCCAGCAGCCCCACCCGTCAAGAGACCCAGTACTTC

d_gene: TRBD2
abundance: .
v_gene: TRBV5-4
j_gene: TRBJ2-7
CDR3aa: CASSFGLAGGPSEQYF
CDR3nt: TGTGCCAGCAGCTTCGGCTTAGCGGGAGGGCCGTCCGAGCAGTACTTC

d_gene: .
abundance: .
v_gene: TRBV11-2
j_gene: TRBJ2-3
CDR3aa: CASSILGGSTDTQYF
CDR3nt: TGTGCCAGCAGCATTCTGGGCGGGAGCACAGATACGCAGTATTTT

d_gene: TRBD1
abundance: .
v_gene: TRBV29-1
j_gene: TRBJ2-3
CDR3aa: CSVGAGTGGTDTQYF
CDR3nt: TGCAGCGTCGGAGCCGGGACAGGGGGCACAGATACGCAGTATTTT

d_gene: .
abundance: .
v_gene: TRBV29-1
j_gene: TRBJ2-6
CDR3aa: CSVVYTLAQSRANVLTF
CDR3nt: TGCAGCGTTGTTTATACACTAGCACAAAGTCGGGCCAACGTCCTGACTTTC

d_gene: TRBD2
abundance: .
v_gene: TRBV13
j_gene: TRBJ2-2
CDR3aa: CASSERRTSSNTGELFF
CDR3nt: TGTGCCAGCAGCGAACGACGGACTAGCTCGAACACCGGGGAGCTGTTTTTT

d_gene: .
abundance: .
v_gene: TRBV28
j_gene: TRBJ2-2
CDR3aa: CASTGGTVNTGELFF
CDR3nt: TGTGCCAGCACGGGAGGGACAGTGAACACCGGGGAGCTGTTTTTT

d_gene: TRBD1
abundance: .
v_gene: TRBV6-9
j_gene: TRBJ2-7
CDR3aa: CASSLRDRDYEQYF
CDR3nt: TGTGCCAGCAGTCTCCGGGACAGGGACTACGAGCAGTACTTC

d_gene: .
abundance: .
v_gene: TRBV11-3
j_gene: TRBJ2-5
CDR3aa: CASSLAGTRGETQYF
CDR3nt: TGTGCCAGCAGCTTAGCGGGTACTAGAGGGGAGACCCAGTACTTC

d_gene: .
abundance: .
v_gene: TRBV4-2
j_gene: TRBJ2-3
CDR3aa: CASSRSGGEGPTDTQYF
CDR3nt: TGTGCCAGCAGCCGCTCCGGGGGCGAAGGCCCCACAGATACGCAGTATTTT